This T cell receptor (beta chain) was sequenced for a study of identical twins (dated by TCRdb to about 2016). Study-wide context: The study deep-sequenced TCR alpha and beta repertoires from monozygotic twins, unrelated adults of various ages and cord blood to test whether fetal clonotypes persist. To rule out contamination, replicate twin experiments were performed at different times with different library preparation protocols. Results and caveats for the whole study, not just this receptor: Compared with coincidental sharing between unrelated individuals, an excess of low generation-probability sequences was observed among out-of-frame TCR alpha sequences shared between twins. A weaker excess of twin sharing was found in beta out-of-frame sequences because the signal-to-noise ratio was lowered by fewer shared sequences. Zero-insertion analyses could be partly confounded by invariant T cells such as MAIT and iNKT, although diverse VJ usage argued against such confounding for most clonotypes. In monozygotic twins, recombination models systematically underestimated out-of-frame TCR alpha sharing, but the models matched the sharing seen between unrelated individuals. Because the same donors could not be followed over many years, the conclusions depended on cross-sectional statistical analysis. Abundant cord blood beta clonotypes carried fewer insertions; young adult naive repertoires showed a weaker similar trend, while memory repertoires showed none.

The CDR3 holds 16 amino acids from the cysteine to the phenylalanine. The only DNA kept is the CDR3, 48 bases in frame from the first base. Looking up the germline V gene (reference sequence) yields CDR1 LGHDT and CDR2 YNNKEL. V is pared back by 4 bases and J by 0 bases, with 16 bases lying between the germline termini. Remarks on this clonotype: Its antigen has not been determined. It has no much larger one-base neighbor in the sample; base qualities were not kept.

Library construction relied on 5' RACE. TCRdb records Illumina HiSeq 2000 as the sequencer. Template switching added a universal primer binding site, and the final cDNA carried a unique molecular identifier that allowed TCR cDNA molecules to be counted accurately. Specific primers in the conserved constant-segment region were used to synthesize first-strand cDNA for TCR alpha and beta chains. Each cDNA library was double barcoded, with a SMART-Mk sample barcode plus Illumina barcodes, to control for contamination. TruSeq adapter sequences along with Illumina sample barcodes were introduced in two successive PCR steps. TCR alpha and beta cDNA libraries were sequenced on the Illumina HiSeq platform with custom primers. The paper's processing steps were these. Raw reads were processed with MiGEC to extract unique molecular identifiers, and MiXCR was used to determine CDR3 positions. For each individual, recombination models were inferred using an EM algorithm with the repgenHMM and IGoR tools. Shared clonotypes were analyzed with the tcR package in R, and sharing was normalized by the product of cloneset sizes. Out-of-frame nonproductive sequences were analyzed to study raw recombination free of thymic and clonal selection effects. TCRdb trimmed public reads at Q25 via fastp, called clones via MiXCR and kept in-frame beta chains. Every CDR3 protein is listed once, alongside the most common genes and DNA of its rows. These V and J calls derive from TCRdb rather than the authors' analysis. The sample yields roughly 480,000 distinct CDR3 sequences; roughly 26% were counted once. The leading ten clones occupy approximately 2.9% of the sample.

Every donor was a healthy Caucasian. The twin cohort comprised three pairs of female monozygotic twins, all aged roughly 18 to 30 years. CD4+ and CD8+ T cell populations were isolated with positive isolation kits from Invitrogen. These data were likewise used in another study, on T cells expressing NK-cell markers. The second study, in turn, reports: Three sorted T-cell subsets (CD3+CD56+NKG2C+, CD3+CD56+NKG2C- and CD3+CD56-NKG2C+) from roughly 8 donors had their TCR beta-chain repertoires profiled. Seven of the eight sequenced donors were HCMV-seropositive and one was HCMV-seronegative. In several experiments an anti-gammadeltaTCR antibody was added to restrict sorting to alphabetaTCR-expressing T cells. In several donors, the dominant CD3+CD56+NKG2C+ clonotypes were among the top 10 CD8+ clonotypes and accounted for about 1.0-7.5% of CD8+ T cells. Those dominant clonotypes were again the most abundant among CD3+CD56-NKG2C+ cells in several donors, at roughly 25-65%. Whether the expanded NKG2C-expressing T cell clones were specific for HCMV antigens was left unclear. The study sequenced eight donors, all healthy volunteers chosen at random: three men and five women. HCMV serostatus was determined by detecting HCMV-specific IgG in serum with a commercial ELISA kit. MIGEC was used to demultiplex reads and group the reads by UMI, and MiTCR was used to assemble and quantify clonotypes. Only TCR cDNA sequences supported by at least two reads were kept to exclude erroneous sequences. The tcR package was used for downstream repertoire analysis, with clonotypes matched between fractions based on CDR3 nucleotide sequence plus V segment. VDJmatch was used to annotate antigen specificity against VDJdb, with one amino acid substitution allowed in CDR3.

Input material: CD4+ T cells sorted from blood. The receptor's source is a woman aged 18-35 years in good health. The sequence links TRBV3-1 to TRBJ2-7; too little of a D gene remains to name it. CDR3 sequence: CASSPKLGRVSYEQYF. The nucleotide sequence is TGTGCCAGCAGCCCAAAACTCGGACGGGTCTCCTACGAGCAGTACTTC.